This passage covers 9 T cell receptor beta chains from one sample sequenced in a study of long-term antiretroviral therapy in people with HIV. The libraries were made with immunoSEQ v3.0 at survey level. Sequencing was performed with immunoSEQ multiplex PCR; in TCRdb, only in-frame clones are kept and a portion is missing. The sample consists of around 20,000 clones, about nine tenths of them appearing once. Source: unsorted PBMCs, taken 3 years after starting antiretroviral therapy. These receptor sequences come from a man aged 45-65 years with HIV.

This clone appeared a few times. The chain has TRBV6-6 and TRBJ1-3; the D is unclear. The CDR3 is 14 residues long. Germline V gives CDR1 MNHNY, CDR2 SVGAGI (reference sequence). Trimming left V 7 bases short and J 0 bases short, with 10 bases between. CDR3 DNA: TGTGCCAGCAAAAACAGCGGCTCTGGAAACACCATATATTTT. Translating gives CASKNSGSGNTIYF.

The chain employs TRBV5-5 and TRBJ1-1; D unclear. The CDR3 contains 14 residues. CDR1 is SGHKS and CDR2 is YYEKEE in the germline V gene (reference sequence). V dropped 4 bases and J dropped 4 bases, with 14 bases sitting between them. The DNA of the CDR3 is TGTGCCAGCAGCCTCCCGGCAGCTACCACTGAAGCTTTCTTT. This sequence encodes CASSLPAATTEAFF.

For this clone: The junction shows a germline mismatch at one end, possibly a read error. This chain joins TRBV9 and TRBJ1-2; D is uncertain. Germline CDR1 is SGDLS and CDR2 is YYNGEE. The CDR3 contains 13 residues. The CDR3 region has the DNA TGTGCCAGCAGCGCCCCAAGTACCGGTGCGATTAATTTC. Its translation is CASSAPSTGAINF. Supplemented by reference TRBV9 and TRBJ1-2, the full variable domain reads DSGVTQTPKHLITATGQRVTLRCSPRSGDLSVYWYQQSLDQGLQFLIQYYNGEERAKGNILERFSAQQFPDLHSELNLSSLELGDSALYFCASSAPSTGAINFGSGTRLTVV.

The V call is TRBV5-1, the J call TRBJ2-5; 11 positions agree with TRBD1. The germline V gene encodes CDR1 SGHRS and CDR2 YFSETQ. V lost 4 bases to trimming and J lost 2 bases; unmatched junction nucleotides: 4. This CDR3 is 15 amino acids long. The CDR3 is CASSDRDRGQETQYF. The CDR3 nucleotides are TGCGCCAGCAGCGACCGGGACAGGGGGCAAGAGACCCAGTACTTC.

J is TRBJ2-7 and V is TRBV27, with D tentatively TRBD1 (6 bases). With 6 bases removed from V and 3 bases from J, the gap between germline ends came to 18 bases. Germline V CDR1 and CDR2: MNHEY, SMNVEV (reference sequence). This CDR3 is 15 amino acids long. Here the CDR3 DNA reads TGTGCCAGCAGCCATACAGGGTTCATCGGCTACGAGCAGTACTTC. Protein: CASSHTGFIGYEQYF.

The gene calls are TRBV10-3 and TRBJ1-3; a weak D match, TRBD1 (6 bases). The CDR3 extends over 13 amino acids. The germline gives CDR1 ENHRY, CDR2 SYGVKD. The germline V and J ends were trimmed by 4 bases and 11 bases, with 15 bases remaining between them. This CDR3 is CAISGTDAGAIYF. CDR3 in DNA: TGTGCCATCAGTGGGACAGACGCGGGAGCCATATATTTT.

The rearrangement links TRBV10-1 to TRBJ1-2, with D possibly being TRBD1 (5 bases). This CDR3 is 9 amino acids long. V was clipped by 9 bases and J by 8 bases, with 7 bases between them. Per the germline V gene, CDR1 is WNHNN and CDR2 is SYGVQD (reference sequence). CDR3 DNA sequence: TGCGCCAGGTGGGACGGCTACACCTTC. Translation: CARWDGYTF.

The chain combines TRBV5-1 with TRBJ2-3, with D perhaps being TRBD1 or TRBD2 (5 bases each). V gave up 1 base and J gave up 1 base, with 13 bases separating them. This CDR3 has 16 residues. Germline V CDR1 and CDR2: SGHRS, YFSETQ. The CDR3 DNA reads TGCGCCAGCAGCTTGAGGGGCCGGGAAGGCACAGATACGCAGTATTTT. This sequence encodes CASSLRGREGTDTQYF.

This sequence joins TRBV11-2 and TRBJ2-7, with 11 bases identical to TRBD2. Germline V lookup: CDR1 SGHAT, CDR2 FQNNGV. V shed 5 bases, J shed 7 bases, and the junction held 7 bases outside the gene matches. The CDR3 spans 14 residues. CDR3 residues: CASSLSGGAGEQYF. CDR3 in DNA: TGTGCCAGCAGCCTTAGCGGGGGGGCGGGGGAGCAGTACTTC. The variable domain in full, completed from reference TRBV11-2 and TRBJ2-7, reads EAGVAQSPRYKIIEKRQSVAFWCNPISGHATLYWYQQILGQGPKLLIQFQNNGVVDDSQLPKDRFSAERLKGVDSTLKIQPAKLEDSAVYLCASSLSGGAGEQYFGPGTRLTVT.